These 9 T cell receptor beta chains share one sample of origin, sequenced in a study of cytomegalovirus exposure and HLA in healthy donors. Use of 60 Vbeta and 13 Jbeta primers characterized the PCR. Repertoires were generated with immunoSEQ multiplex PCR, while TCRdb's copy carries only in-frame clones and drops some. The data contain some 200,000 clones, under 80% of them seen just once; the ten biggest clones take up roughly 3%. The sequenced sample was PBMCs. These TCRs come from a female donor in good health and CMV-seronegative.

This clone was found a few times. The CDR3 sequence is CASSLGWTGNTEAFF. In nucleotides, the CDR3 is TGCGCCAGCAGCTTGGGGTGGACAGGGAACACTGAAGCTTTCTTT. This chain connects TRBV5-1 to TRBJ1-1; 7 positions match TRBD1. Germline-derived CDR1 and CDR2 are SGHRS and YFSETQ. CDR3 length equals 15 residues. Losses at the gene ends were 0 bases for V and 1 base for J; bases not matched to a gene: 3. Drawing the rest from reference TRBV5-1 and TRBJ1-1, the complete variable domain is KAGVTQTPRYLIKTRGQQVTLSCSPISGHRSVSWYQQTPGQGLQFLFEYFSETQRNKGNFPGRFSGRQFSNSRSEMNVSTLELGDSALYLCASSLGWTGNTEAFFGQGTRLTVV.

The chain employs TRBV2 and TRBJ2-1, with 10 bases lining up with TRBD2. CDR1 and CDR2 (germline): SNHLY, FYNNEI. This CDR3 is built from 16 residues. V shed 6 bases, J shed 4 bases, and the junction held 9 bases outside the gene matches. CDR3 amino acids: CASSAGLADTYNEQFF. CDR3 in DNA: TGTGCCAGCAGCGCCGGACTAGCGGACACATACAATGAGCAGTTCTTC.

The CDR3 DNA sequence: TGTGCCAGCAGCTTAAGAAGCGGGGGGGCCACCGGGGAGCTGTTTTTT. The encoded protein is CASSLRSGGATGELFF. The chain recombines TRBV7-8 with TRBJ2-2, with 10 bases identical to TRBD2. The germline gives CDR1 SGHVS, CDR2 FQNEAQ. With 2 bases clipped from V and 4 bases from J, the junction kept 4 bases outside the gene matches. The CDR3 covers 16 residues.

The chain couples TRBV19 to TRBJ1-4; the D gene is possibly TRBD1 (5 bases). Germline CDR1 and CDR2: LNHDA and SQIVND (reference sequence). The CDR3 covers 14 residues. The V end lost 7 bases, the J end lost 8 bases, and 17 bases lay between the germline ends. The CDR3 DNA is TGTGCCAGTAAGATCGGCCAGGGTGACGAAAAACTGTTTTTT. It yields the protein CASKIGQGDEKLFF.

The chain uses TRBV7-3 and TRBJ2-2; tentatively, D is TRBD1 (6 bases). Germline lookup yields CDR1 SGHTA and CDR2 FQGTGA. V was trimmed by 5 bases and J by 3 bases, leaving 13 bases between them. There are 15 residues in the CDR3. The CDR3 region is CASSPYGGDTGELFF. The CDR3 DNA sequence: TGTGCCAGCAGCCCCTATGGGGGCGACACCGGGGAGCTGTTTTTT.

The rearrangement uses TRBV19 and TRBJ1-4; 8 nucleotides line up with TRBD1. Trimming took 6 bases from V and 6 from J; bases not matched to a gene: 6. CDR1 LNHDA and CDR2 SQIVND come from the germline V gene (reference sequence). CDR3 length: 14 residues. CDR3 sequence: CASRKDRDHEKLFF. CDR3 nucleotide sequence: TGTGCCAGTAGGAAGGACAGGGATCATGAAAAACTGTTTTTT.

This chain joins TRBV6-5 and TRBJ1-1; D is possibly TRBD1 (5 bases). CDR3 length: 15 residues. From germline, CDR1 is MNHEY and CDR2 SVGAGI. V lost 6 bases, J lost 3 bases, and 17 bases lay in between. The CDR3 bases are TGTGCCAGCAGCCCTTGGGCAGGGCAGGACACTGAAGCTTTCTTT. It encodes CASSPWAGQDTEAFF.

The chain uses TRBV9 and TRBJ1-1; no clear D. The CDR3 extends over 14 amino acids. The V end lost 0 bases, the J end lost 4 bases, and 10 bases lay between the germline ends. Germline V lookup: CDR1 SGDLS, CDR2 YYNGEE. The CDR3 spells CASSVAGGITEAFF. The CDR3 DNA reads as TGTGCCAGCAGCGTAGCGGGCGGGATCACTGAAGCTTTCTTT.

The chain is built from TRBV18 and TRBJ1-3; 10 bases are shared with TRBD1. V lost 1 base and J lost 8; bases outside the gene matches: 8. CDR3 length: 16 residues. Per the germline V gene, CDR1 is KGHSH and CDR2 is LQKENI. The CDR3 loop reads CASSPQTGGSVDTIYF. The CDR3 region has the DNA TGTGCCAGCTCACCACAGACAGGGGGCTCGGTAGACACCATATATTTT.